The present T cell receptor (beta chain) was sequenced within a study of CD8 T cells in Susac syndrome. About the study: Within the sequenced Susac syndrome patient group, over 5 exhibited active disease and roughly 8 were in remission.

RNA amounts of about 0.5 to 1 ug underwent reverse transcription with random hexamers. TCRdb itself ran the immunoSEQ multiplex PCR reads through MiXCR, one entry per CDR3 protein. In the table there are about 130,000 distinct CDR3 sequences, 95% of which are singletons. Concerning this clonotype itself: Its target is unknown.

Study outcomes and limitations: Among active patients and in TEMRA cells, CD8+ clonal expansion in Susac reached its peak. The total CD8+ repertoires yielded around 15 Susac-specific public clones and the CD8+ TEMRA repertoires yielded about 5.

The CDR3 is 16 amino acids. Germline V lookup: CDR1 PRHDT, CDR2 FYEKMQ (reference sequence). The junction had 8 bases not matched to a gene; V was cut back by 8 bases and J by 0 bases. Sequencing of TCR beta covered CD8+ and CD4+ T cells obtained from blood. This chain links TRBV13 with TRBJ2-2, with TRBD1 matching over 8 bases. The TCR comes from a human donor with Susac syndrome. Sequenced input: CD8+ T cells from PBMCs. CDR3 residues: CASSQQGVTNTGELFF. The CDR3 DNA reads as TGTGCCAGCTCCCAACAGGGGGTCACGAACACCGGGGAGCTGTTTTTT.